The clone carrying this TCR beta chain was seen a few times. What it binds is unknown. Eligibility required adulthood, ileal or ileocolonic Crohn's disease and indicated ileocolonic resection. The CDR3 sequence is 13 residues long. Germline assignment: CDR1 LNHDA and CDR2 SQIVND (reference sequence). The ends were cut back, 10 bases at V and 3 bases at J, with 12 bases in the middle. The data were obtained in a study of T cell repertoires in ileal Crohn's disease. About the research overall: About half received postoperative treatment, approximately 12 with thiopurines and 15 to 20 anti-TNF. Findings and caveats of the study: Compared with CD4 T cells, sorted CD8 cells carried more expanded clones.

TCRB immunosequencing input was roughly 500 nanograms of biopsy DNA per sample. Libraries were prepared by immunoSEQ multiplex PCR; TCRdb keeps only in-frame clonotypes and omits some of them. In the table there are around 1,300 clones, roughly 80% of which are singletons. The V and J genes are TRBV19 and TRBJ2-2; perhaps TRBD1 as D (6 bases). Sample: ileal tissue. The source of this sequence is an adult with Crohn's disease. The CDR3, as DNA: TGTGCCACCAGACAGGTTTACACCGGGGAGCTGTTTTTT. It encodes CATRQVYTGELFF.